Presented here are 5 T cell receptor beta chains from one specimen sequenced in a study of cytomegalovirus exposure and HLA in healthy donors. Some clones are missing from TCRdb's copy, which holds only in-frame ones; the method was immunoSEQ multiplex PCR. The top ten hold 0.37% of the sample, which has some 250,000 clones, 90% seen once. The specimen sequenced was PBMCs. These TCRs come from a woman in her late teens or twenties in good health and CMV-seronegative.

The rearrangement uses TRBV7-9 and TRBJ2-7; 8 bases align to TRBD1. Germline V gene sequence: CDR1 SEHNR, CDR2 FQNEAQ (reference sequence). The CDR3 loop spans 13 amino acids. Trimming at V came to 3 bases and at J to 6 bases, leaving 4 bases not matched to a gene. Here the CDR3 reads CASSFPGGSEQYV. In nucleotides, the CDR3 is TGTGCCAGCAGCTTTCCAGGGGGCTCCGAGCAGTACGTC.

The CDR3 DNA reads TGTGCCAGCAGCCTGGACTGGTATGAGCAGTTCTTC. It yields the protein CASSLDWYEQFF. The rearrangement joins TRBV7-2 to TRBJ2-1; D perhaps matches TRBD2 (5 bases). Germline values: CDR1 SGHTA, CDR2 FQGNSA. Deletions cut 5 bases from V and 8 bases from J, with 10 bases between. CDR3 length: 12 amino acids.

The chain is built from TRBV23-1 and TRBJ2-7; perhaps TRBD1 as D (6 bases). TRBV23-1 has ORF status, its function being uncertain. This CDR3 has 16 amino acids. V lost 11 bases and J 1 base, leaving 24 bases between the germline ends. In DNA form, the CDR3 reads TGCGCCGGAGCGGTCGGCGGACAGTCCTTTTCCTACGAGCAGTACGTC. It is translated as CAGAVGGQSFSYEQYV.

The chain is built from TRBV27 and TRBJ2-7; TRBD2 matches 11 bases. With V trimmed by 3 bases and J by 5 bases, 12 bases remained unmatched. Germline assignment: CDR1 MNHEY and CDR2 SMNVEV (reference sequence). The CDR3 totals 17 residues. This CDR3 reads CASSLQTPRLAGNEQYV. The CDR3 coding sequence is TGTGCCAGCAGTTTGCAGACACCGAGACTAGCGGGGAACGAGCAGTACGTC.

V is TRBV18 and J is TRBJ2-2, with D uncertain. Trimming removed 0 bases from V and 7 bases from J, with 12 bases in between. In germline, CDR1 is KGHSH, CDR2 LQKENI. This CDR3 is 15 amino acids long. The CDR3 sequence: CASSPPPQTSGELFF. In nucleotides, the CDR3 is TGTGCCAGCTCACCACCCCCTCAAACAAGCGGGGAGCTGTTTTTT.